The next 3 T cell receptor beta chains were all read from a single sample in a study of blood T cell repertoires in COVID-19. Sequencing was performed with immunoSEQ multiplex PCR; in TCRdb, only in-frame clones are kept and a portion is missing. The table has about 120,000 clones, around 89% seen once. Sequenced material: peripheral blood. The receptors come from a man in his 70s with active or convalescent COVID-19.

The V and J genes are TRBV2 and TRBJ1-5; 9 nucleotides align to TRBD1. This CDR3 has 15 residues. The trim removed 6 bases at V and 6 bases at J, leaving 9 bases unmatched. CDR1 and CDR2 (germline): SNHLY, FYNNEI. CDR3 sequence reads: CASRWSPTGGQPQHF. The CDR3 DNA reads TGTGCCAGCAGGTGGTCCCCGACAGGGGGTCAGCCCCAGCATTTT.

The chain couples TRBV19 to TRBJ1-5; D not resolved. V gave up 2 bases and J gave up 2 bases, with 7 bases separating them. The CDR3 length is 14 residues. The V gene's germline CDR1 is LNHDA and CDR2 SQIVND (reference sequence). The chain's CDR3 is CASSITEGNQPQHF. The CDR3 DNA follows: TGTGCCAGTAGTATAACGGAGGGCAATCAGCCCCAGCATTTT.

The chain is built from TRBV2 and TRBJ2-2, with TRBD1 matching over 7 bases. Germline V gene lookup returns CDR1 SNHLY and CDR2 FYNNEI. The CDR3 loop spans 13 amino acids. Trimming cost V 7 bases and J 6 bases; bases outside gene matches: 5. The CDR3 DNA sequence: TGTGCCAGCAAACCGACAGGGTCCGGGGAGCTGTTTTTT. This encodes CASKPTGSGELFF.